The next 30 T cell receptor beta chains were all read from a single sample in a study of radiotherapy plus CTLA-4 blockade in lung cancer. Measured with immunoSEQ multiplex PCR; TCRdb has only the in-frame clones, and not every one. The data contain tens of thousands of clones, about 83% of them singletons. This material consisted of peripheral blood, taken from a patient treated with radiotherapy plus ipilimumab. The receptors were gathered from a human donor with non-small cell lung cancer who had stable disease on radiotherapy plus ipilimumab.

The chain links TRBV2 to TRBJ2-1, with D possibly being TRBD2 (5 bases). V dropped 6 bases and J dropped 6 bases, with 21 bases sitting between them. This CDR3 contains 16 residues. Germline CDR1 is SNHLY and CDR2 is FYNNEI. The CDR3 reads CASRKNPPLAVNEQFF. CDR3 bases: TGTGCCAGCAGAAAAAACCCACCTCTAGCCGTCAATGAGCAGTTCTTC.

This clone was counted once. The chain links TRBV28 to TRBJ1-6, with D perhaps TRBD1 (5 bases). The CDR3 has 14 amino acids. Germline lookup yields CDR1 MDHEN and CDR2 SYDVKM. The ends were cut back, 2 bases at V and 4 bases at J, with 6 bases in the middle. In DNA, the CDR3 is TGTGCCAGCAGTTTACAGGGATATAATTCACCCCTCCACTTT. Its translation is CASSLQGYNSPLHF.

This clone was seen once. CDR3 in amino acids: CASSQVGVNQETQYF. CDR3 DNA: TGCGCCAGCAGCCAAGTAGGGGTTAATCAAGAGACCCAGTACTTC. The genes are TRBV4-1 and TRBJ2-5, with D perhaps matching TRBD1 (5 bases). The length of the CDR3 is 15 residues. Per the germline V gene, CDR1 is MGHRA and CDR2 is YSYEKL. Trimming cost V 1 base and J 2 bases, with 11 bases left between them.

The chain is built from TRBV11-2 and TRBJ2-2; TRBD2 agrees at 9 bases. Germline values: CDR1 SGHAT, CDR2 FQNNGV. The CDR3 extends over 16 amino acids. Unmatched junction bases numbered 6, after V lost 2 bases and J lost 5 bases. CDR3 coding DNA: TGTGCCAGCAGCTTATTCCGCCTAGCGGGAACCGGGGAGCTGTTTTTT. Translated: CASSLFRLAGTGELFF.

This clone was seen only once. V and J are TRBV5-1 and TRBJ2-5; D might be TRBD1 (5 bases). The DNA end favors TRBJ2-7, so the J call may be wrong. Germline-derived CDR1 and CDR2 are SGHRS and YFSETQ. The CDR3 runs 15 residues. CDR3 DNA sequence: TGCGCCAGCAGCTTTTCTTCGGACATGACCTACGAGCAGTACTTC. Translated, it gives CASSFSSDMTYEQYF.

The rearrangement joins TRBV19 to TRBJ2-7, with 9 bases that match TRBD2. With 4 bases clipped from V and 1 base from J, the junction kept 5 bases outside the gene matches. The germline CDR1 and CDR2 sequences are LNHDA and SQIVND (reference sequence). The length of the CDR3 is 15 residues. The CDR3 DNA reads TGTGCCAGTAGTACGAGAAGCGGGGGGTCCTACGAGCAGTACTTC. Amino acids: CASSTRSGGSYEQYF.

This clone was counted a single time. The chain carries TRBV11-2 and TRBJ1-5, with unresolved D. Trimming cost V 5 bases and J 2 bases, with 10 bases left between them. This CDR3 has 14 residues. Germline lookup yields CDR1 SGHAT and CDR2 FQNNGV. CDR3 amino acids: CASSGSSRNQPQHF. The CDR3 coding sequence is TGTGCCAGCAGCGGTAGCTCTCGCAATCAGCCCCAGCATTTT.

The rearrangement uses TRBV5-6 and TRBJ1-1; D gene unclear. CDR1 is SGHDT, CDR2 YYEEEE, per germline. The V end lost 0 bases, the J end lost 1 base, and 13 bases lay between the germline ends. The CDR3 has 16 amino acids. The CDR3 DNA reads TGTGCCAGCAGCTTGGCTTACGGTTTACAGAACACTGAAGCTTTCTTT. It encodes CASSLAYGLQNTEAFF.

The chain is built from TRBV5-4 and TRBJ1-2; D might be TRBD1 (6 bases). This CDR3 is 14 amino acids long. Germline assignment: CDR1 SGHNT and CDR2 YYREEE (reference sequence). Trimming left V 0 bases short and J 5 bases short, with 11 bases between. The CDR3 sequence is CASSLAGTLYGYTF. CDR3 coding DNA: TGTGCCAGCAGCTTGGCCGGGACACTTTATGGCTACACCTTC.

V and J are TRBV6-1 and TRBJ1-1; TRBD1 aligns across 8 bases. The V segment lost 2 bases and the J segment 4 bases; nucleotides outside the gene matches: 6. The CDR3 length is 15 residues. Looked up from germline, CDR1 is MNHNS and CDR2 is SASEGT. Here the CDR3 reads CASSESRQGITEAFF. Here the CDR3 DNA reads TGTGCCAGCAGTGAATCCCGACAGGGGATCACTGAAGCTTTCTTT.

The rearrangement links TRBV29-1 to TRBJ1-1; D is uncertain. This CDR3 region has 13 residues. Germline values: CDR1 SQVTM, CDR2 ANQGSEA. Trimming removed 7 bases at V and 0 bases at J, with 12 bases between. The chain's CDR3 is CSALRPLNTEAFF. The CDR3 DNA reads as TGCAGCGCCCTTCGGCCCCTGAACACTGAAGCTTTCTTT.

This clone was picked up a small number of times. This sequence joins TRBV18 and TRBJ1-2; TRBD1 agrees at 7 bases. The CDR3 is 11 residues long. V shed 6 bases and J 8 bases; nucleotides not matched to a gene: 3. CDR1 and CDR2 (germline): KGHSH, LQKENI. In DNA, the CDR3 is TGTGCCAGCTCGGGACAGCTCGGCTACACCTTC. It specifies CASSGQLGYTF.

Written as DNA, the CDR3 is TGTGCCAGCAGCTCCCGCCGGAACCAGGGATCTGGAAACACCATATATTTT. Translation gives CASSSRRNQGSGNTIYF. The chain joins TRBV7-2 to TRBJ1-3, with D tentatively TRBD1 (5 bases). This CDR3 contains 17 residues. Germline CDR1 reads SGHTA; CDR2 reads FQGNSA. Between the trimmed V and J ends, which lost 4 bases and 1 base, there was a span of 17 bases.

The chain uses TRBV5-4 and TRBJ1-2; a weak D match, TRBD1 (6 bases). V shed 2 bases and J shed 8 bases, with 16 bases lying between them. CDR1 and CDR2 from the germline V gene are SGHNT and YYREEE (reference sequence). This CDR3 is built from 14 residues. The CDR3 region is CASSFRGQPPGYTF. As DNA, the CDR3 is TGTGCCAGCAGCTTCAGGGGCCAGCCGCCGGGCTACACCTTC.

This rearrangement joins TRBV2 to TRBJ1-6; no firm D call. The CDR3 is 12 amino acids. Looked up from germline, CDR1 is SNHLY and CDR2 is FYNNEI. Trimming left V 2 bases short and J 16 bases short, with 12 bases between. The CDR3 here is CASSESGALLHF. As DNA, the CDR3 is TGTGCCAGCAGTGAATCGGGCGCACTTCTCCACTTT. The entire variable domain, with the rest obtained from reference TRBV2 and TRBJ1-6, is as follows: EPEVTQTPSHQVTQMGQEVILRCVPISNHLYFYWYRQILGQKVEFLVSFYNNEISEKSEIFDDQFSVERPDGSNFTLKIRSTKLEDSAMYFCASSESGALLHFGNGTRLTVT.

This clone has just a few counts. J is TRBJ2-1 and V is TRBV18; D remains ambiguous. With 6 bases removed from V and 10 bases from J, the gap between germline ends came to 19 bases. The CDR3 is 14 amino acids. CDR1 is KGHSH, CDR2 LQKENI, per germline. CDR3 nucleotides: TGTGCCAGCTCCCCCAACCTGGGTACAGCAGAGCAGTTCTTC. Translating gives CASSPNLGTAEQFF.

The rearrangement links TRBV2 to TRBJ2-3; D ambiguous. CDR1 SNHLY and CDR2 FYNNEI come from the germline V gene. Trimming took off 6 bases at V and 1 base at J, with 11 bases between the two ends. The CDR3 loop spans 14 amino acids. CDR3 residues: CASRYTSGTDTQYF. In nucleotides, the CDR3 is TGTGCCAGCAGATACACCTCAGGCACAGATACGCAGTATTTT.

The chain joins TRBV5-8 to TRBJ1-5, with 10 bases lining up with TRBD1. The CDR3 spans 15 residues. Germline assignment: CDR1 SGHTS and CDR2 YDEGEE. J was trimmed by 3 bases and V by 5 bases; bases with no gene match: 5. The CDR3 DNA reads TGTGCCAGCAGTCGGGACAGGGGCTACAATCAGCCCCAGCATTTT. Protein product: CASSRDRGYNQPQHF.

The V gene is TRBV19, the J gene TRBJ1-1, with TRBD1 matching 7 bases. V trimming: 5 bases; J trimming: 3 bases; junction bases outside the gene matches: 6. The CDR3 is 14 residues long. Germline values: CDR1 LNHDA, CDR2 SQIVND (reference sequence). CDR3: CASSSQGWDTEAFF. DNA of the CDR3: TGTGCCAGTAGTTCACAGGGGTGGGACACTGAAGCTTTCTTT.

The chain carries TRBV14 and TRBJ1-6, with D unclear. V was cut by 0 bases and J by 10 bases, with 16 bases left in between. CDR3 size: 16 residues. The germline gives CDR1 SGHDN, CDR2 FVKESK. In DNA form, the CDR3 reads TGTGCCAGCAGCCAAGAGGACGGGCGTTTAAGATCACCCCTCCACTTT. Its protein product is CASSQEDGRLRSPLHF.

This chain uses TRBV19 with TRBJ2-3, with 9 positions matching TRBD2. Germline V gives CDR1 LNHDA, CDR2 SQIVND (reference sequence). J gave up 4 bases and V 6 bases, and 11 bases lay outside the gene matches. The CDR3 runs 16 residues. CDR3 loop: CASSPSSGRNADTQYF. The CDR3 DNA reads as TGTGCCAGTAGCCCCAGTAGCGGGAGAAACGCAGATACGCAGTATTTT. Together with reference TRBV19 and TRBJ2-3, the CDR3 gives the full variable domain: DGGITQSPKYLFRKEGQNVTLSCEQNLNHDAMYWYRQDPGQGLRLIYYSQIVNDFQKGDIAEGYSVSREKKESFPLTVTSAQKNPTAFYLCASSPSSGRNADTQYFGPGTRLTVL.

The chain is built from TRBV7-9 and TRBJ1-1; D gene uncertain. Per the germline V gene, CDR1 is SEHNR and CDR2 is FQNEAQ (reference sequence). This CDR3 region has 12 residues. Between the trimmed V and J ends, which lost 3 bases and 4 bases, there was a span of 6 bases. The CDR3 here is CASSLKFTEAFF. CDR3 in DNA: TGTGCCAGCAGCTTGAAGTTCACTGAAGCTTTCTTT. Full variable domain (rest looked up from reference TRBV7-9 and TRBJ1-1): DTGVSQNPRHKITKRGQNVTFRCDPISEHNRLYWYRQTLGQGPEFLTYFQNEAQLEKSRLLSDRFSAERPKGSFSTLEIQRTEQGDSAMYLCASSLKFTEAFFGQGTRLTVV.

This chain joins TRBV7-2 and TRBJ2-7; TRBD1 agrees at 7 bases. Trimming cost V 4 bases and J 0 bases; bases outside gene matches: 6. CDR3 length equals 15 residues. CDR1 SGHTA and CDR2 FQGNSA come from the germline V gene. CDR3 in amino acids: CASSSAGTVSYEQYF. The CDR3, as DNA: TGTGCCAGCAGCTCGGCCGGGACAGTCTCCTACGAGCAGTACTTC.

In this sample, this clone turned up once. This chain links TRBV18 with TRBJ2-2; D perhaps matches TRBD2 (6 bases). Germline loops: CDR1 KGHSH, CDR2 LQKENI. The V and J ends lost 8 bases and 2 bases respectively, with 15 bases between them. The CDR3 covers 15 residues. The chain's CDR3 is CASPAAGRNTGELFF. The DNA of the CDR3 is TGTGCCAGCCCCGCGGCGGGGCGAAACACCGGGGAGCTGTTTTTT.

The chain combines TRBV7-9 with TRBJ2-2; D unclear. The CDR3 is 14 amino acids. Germline V gene data show CDR1 as SEHNR and CDR2 as FQNEAQ (reference sequence). V lost 5 bases and J lost 2, with 9 bases in between. In nucleotides, the CDR3 is TGTGCCAGCAGCCGAGACCCTAACACCGGGGAGCTGTTTTTT. Amino acids: CASSRDPNTGELFF.

The rearrangement joins TRBV5-1 to TRBJ1-5; TRBD1 is a possible D gene (5 bases). Per the germline V gene, CDR1 is SGHRS and CDR2 is YFSETQ. Deletions cut 3 bases from V and 1 base from J, with 11 bases between. This CDR3 contains 15 residues. DNA for the CDR3: TGCGCCAGCAGCTGGGTAGGGGACAGCAATCAGCCCCAGCATTTT. Amino acid sequence: CASSWVGDSNQPQHF.

The J gene is TRBJ1-6, the V gene TRBV6-4; D gene uncertain. Germline CDR1 is MRHNA and CDR2 is SNTAGT. The V and J ends lost 5 bases and 5 bases respectively, with 7 bases between them. This CDR3 spans 13 amino acids. CDR3 amino acids: CASSQQNNSPLHF. The CDR3 nucleotides are TGTGCCAGCAGTCAGCAGAATAATTCACCCCTCCACTTT.

This clone was counted once. CDR3 coding DNA: TGTGCCAGCAGCTTAGCCGGGACAGCCGAGACCCAGTACTTC. It is translated as CASSLAGTAETQYF. V usage is TRBV7-9 and J usage is TRBJ2-5, with 7 bases lining up with TRBD1. CDR3 length: 14 amino acids. In germline, CDR1 is SEHNR, CDR2 FQNEAQ (reference sequence). J lost 5 bases, V lost 0 bases, and 3 bases had no gene match.

The chain recombines TRBV14 with TRBJ1-1; 8 nucleotides align to TRBD1. This CDR3 region has 16 residues. Trimming cost V 4 bases and J 2 bases; bases outside gene matches: 9. CDR1 is SGHDN and CDR2 is FVKESK in the germline V gene. The CDR3 loop reads CASSLRRQGLNTEAFF. The CDR3 nucleotides read TGTGCCAGCAGCCTAAGACGACAGGGGCTAAACACTGAAGCTTTCTTT.

The CDR3 DNA sequence: TGTGCCAGCAGTTTATGGGAGACAGGGGACGAGCAGTACTTC. Residues: CASSLWETGDEQYF. The chain carries TRBV28 and TRBJ2-7, with TRBD1 matching 8 bases. The CDR3 runs 14 residues. The V gene end was trimmed by 0 bases and the J gene end by 5 bases; junction bases not matched to a gene: 3. Per germline, CDR1 MDHEN and CDR2 SYDVKM. Combining the CDR3 with reference TRBV28 and TRBJ2-7 gives the whole variable domain DVKVTQSSRYLVKRTGEKVFLECVQDMDHENMFWYRQDPGLGLRLIYFSYDVKMKEKGDIPEGYSVSREKKERFSLILESASTNQTSMYLCASSLWETGDEQYFGPGTRLTVT.